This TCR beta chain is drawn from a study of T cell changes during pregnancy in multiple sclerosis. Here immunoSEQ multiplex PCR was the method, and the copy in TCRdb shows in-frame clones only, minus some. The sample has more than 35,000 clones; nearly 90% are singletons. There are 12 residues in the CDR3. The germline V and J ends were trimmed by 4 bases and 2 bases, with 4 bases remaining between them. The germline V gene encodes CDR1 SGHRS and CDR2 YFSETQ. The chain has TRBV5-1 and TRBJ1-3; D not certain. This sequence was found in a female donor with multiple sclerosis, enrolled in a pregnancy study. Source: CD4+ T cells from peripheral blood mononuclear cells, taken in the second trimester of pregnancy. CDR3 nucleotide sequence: TGCGCCAGCAGCAGCCCTGGAAACACCATATATTTT. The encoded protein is CASSSPGNTIYF. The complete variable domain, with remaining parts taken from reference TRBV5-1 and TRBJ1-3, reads KAGVTQTPRYLIKTRGQQVTLSCSPISGHRSVSWYQQTPGQGLQFLFEYFSETQRNKGNFPGRFSGRQFSNSRSEMNVSTLELGDSALYLCASSSPGNTIYFGEGSWLTVV.